This T cell receptor (beta chain) derives from a study of CD4 and CD8 cells across lung adenocarcinoma regions listed by TCRdb under 2018. For context, the study as a whole: Intratumor heterogeneity of the T cell receptor repertoire was examined by comparing tumor centers with tumor margins.

Preparation of the library involved PCR. The instrument given in TCRdb is HiSeq X Ten. TCRdb reprocessed the public reads (quality trimming at Q25 with fastp, clone calling with MiXCR) and kept in-frame beta chains. Duplicate CDR3 protein sequences are folded into a single record with the most common DNA and genes. The sample table records around 18,000 distinct CDR3 sequences; roughly half of these occur just once. Of the sample, about three fifths falls within the top ten clones. The CDR3 spans 18 residues, from the cysteine through the phenylalanine. Only the CDR3 DNA is retained, 54 bases long and in frame from the first base. The germline V gene sets CDR1 to MNHNS and CDR2 to SASEGT. Donors were patients with localized lung adenocarcinoma, a subtype of non-small cell lung cancer. These samples came from the centers of localized lung adenocarcinomas. CD8+ T cells from tumor tissue were profiled separately from CD4+ T cells for TCR repertoire analysis.

Regarding this clonotype: This clone's antigen is unknown. One junction end disagrees with the germline gene, perhaps due to a read error.

Specimen: CD8+ T cells from the center of a lung tumor. The sample's cell subset or site label, decoded: tumor center region. The V and J segments used are TRBV6-1 and TRBJ2-3; 15 junctional bases match TRBD2. The TCR was taken from a female donor with lung adenocarcinoma. The CD4 and CD8 labels of this study may be unreliable. This receptor carries the CDR3 CASSRGLAGGPAKDTQYF. The DNA reads as follows: TGTGCCAGCAGTCGCGGACTAGCGGGAGGGCCAGCCAAAGATACTCAGTATTTT.